This T cell receptor beta chain originates from a study of response to subunit inactivated influenza vaccine (dated 2018 in TCRdb). For the wider study: Deep quantitative profiling of the T cell receptor repertoire was used in the study to follow responses to a trivalent subunit inactivated influenza vaccine. The investigation overall reported the following: The authors proposed that each seasonal influenza vaccination may bring in only a limited number of new T cells.

Regarding this clonotype: Its antigen is unknown. No base quality information exists; no much larger clone differs at one position.

Trimming at the junction amounts to 8 bases on V and 9 bases on J, and the germline ends lie 14 bases apart. The CDR3 starts with the cysteine, ends with the phenylalanine, and has 12 residues. Of the read, only the CDR3 DNA is kept; its 36 bases are in frame from base 1. Library prep was done by RT-PCR. Reads for this sample came from an Illumina HiSeq 2500. TCRdb reprocessing: public reads trimmed at Q25 with fastp, clones called with MiXCR, in-frame beta chains kept. Rows matching on CDR3 protein sequence are summarized as one entry with the most common DNA and genes. The sample table holds about 620,000 distinct CDR3 sequences, of which approximately 12% were seen once. Clones ranked in the top ten supply roughly a tenth of the sample.

This TCR was sampled from a man aged 45-60 years who received an inactivated influenza vaccine. Donor details come from another sample of the same person, matched by shared clones. The chain is made from TRBV12-3 or TRBV12-4 and TRBJ1-5, with the D gene uncertain. The sequencing here drew on PBMCs from blood, taken on the day of vaccination. The DNA sequence follows: TGTGCCAGCGCATTGGCCTCGGGGCCCCAGCATTTT. Translated, it gives CASALASGPQHF.